Listed here is a single TCR beta chain. Its antigen is still unknown. No base quality information exists; no much larger clone differs at one position. This specimen belongs to a study of response to subunit inactivated influenza vaccine (dated by TCRdb to 2016 to 2019). In terms of the full investigation: To follow how T cells responded to a trivalent subunit inactivated influenza vaccine, the researchers relied on deep quantitative profiling of the T cell receptor repertoire.

The sample's time point, from its label and the paper: around 47 days after influenza vaccine administration. The research as a whole found: It was suggested by the authors that each seasonal influenza vaccination may recruit only a limited number of new T cells.

From the cysteine up to the phenylalanine, the CDR3 has a length of 16 residues. This entry keeps only the CDR3 DNA: 48 bases, framed from base 1. Trimming accounts for 5 bases at V and 6 bases at J, while the number of junction bases matched to no gene is 7. CDR1 SGHTA and CDR2 FQGNSA are derived from the germline V gene. Preparation of the library involved RT-PCR. Sequencing instrument: Illumina HiSeq 2500. Starting from the raw public reads, TCRdb applied fastp trimming at Q25, assembled clones with MiXCR and retained in-frame beta chains. Merged by CDR3 protein, the rows form single entries marked with the most common genes and DNA. This sample has more than 400,000 distinct CDR3 sequences in its table, and over 9.5% of those were observed once. The ten largest clones capture about an eighth of the sample.

The TCR comes from a man aged 45 to 65 who received an inactivated influenza vaccine. Donor details come from another sample of the same person, matched by shared clones. Recombination connected TRBV7-2 to TRBJ2-1; TRBD2 lines up with 13 middle nucleotides. The sequences come from PBMCs from blood, collected about 40 days after vaccination. DNA sequence: TGTGCCAGCAGCCACCTAGGACTAGCGGGAGCCAATGAGCAGTTCTTC. Its protein reads: CASSHLGLAGANEQFF. With all but the CDR3 taken from the reference TRBV7-2 and TRBJ2-1 genes, the full variable domain is: GAGVSQSPSNKVTEKGKDVELRCDPISGHTALYWYRQSLGQGLEFLIYFQGNSAPDKSGLPSDRFSAERTGGSVSTLTIQRTQQEDSAVYLCASSHLGLAGANEQFFGPGTRLTVL.